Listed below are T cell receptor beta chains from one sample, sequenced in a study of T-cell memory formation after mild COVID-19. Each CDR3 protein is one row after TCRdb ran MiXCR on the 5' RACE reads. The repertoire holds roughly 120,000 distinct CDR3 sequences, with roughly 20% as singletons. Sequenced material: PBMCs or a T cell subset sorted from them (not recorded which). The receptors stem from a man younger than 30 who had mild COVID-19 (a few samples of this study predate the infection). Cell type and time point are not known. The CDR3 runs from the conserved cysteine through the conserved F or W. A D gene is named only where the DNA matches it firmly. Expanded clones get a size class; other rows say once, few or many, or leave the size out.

TGTGCCAGTAGCCCGGCAGGGGGCGACGAGCAGTACTTC	CASSPAGGDEQYF	TRBD1	TRBV19	TRBJ2-7	NA
TGTGCCAGCAGCTACCCTCTGTATGGGGAGCAGTTCTTC	CASSYPLYGEQFF	NA	TRBV28	TRBJ2-1	NA
TGTGCCAGCAGCTTCGGGGGGGCCTGGGAGCAGTTCTTC	CASSFGGAWEQFF	TRBD2	TRBV5-4	TRBJ2-1	NA
TGTGCCTTAGAGGGAATGAACACTGAAGCTTTCTTT	CALEGMNTEAFF	NA	TRBV30	TRBJ1-1	many
TGCACCGGGGTCAATGAGCAGTTCTTC	CTGVNEQFF	NA	TRBV6-2/TRBV6-3	TRBJ2-1	many
TGTGCCAGCAGCCGCCAGGACACCGGGGAGCTGTTTTTT	CASSRQDTGELFF	NA	TRBV7-6	TRBJ2-2	few
TGCGCCAGCAGCCAAGATGAGGGACGGACCACAGATACGCAGTATTTT	CASSQDEGRTTDTQYF	NA	TRBV4-3	TRBJ2-3	few
TGTGCCAGCAGTTACTCGACGGGGGAGGGGGAGACCCAGTACTTC	CASSYSTGEGETQYF	TRBD2	TRBV6-5	TRBJ2-5	few
TGTGCCAGCAGCGGATTGGACGAGCAGTACTTC	CASSGLDEQYF	NA	TRBV7-9	TRBJ2-7	few
TGTGCCAGCAGCTTAAAGGGCAATCAAGAGACCCAGTACTTC	CASSLKGNQETQYF	NA	TRBV13	TRBJ2-5	NA
TGTGCCAGTAATAAGGTGAACACCGGGGAGCTGTTTTTT	CASNKVNTGELFF	NA	TRBV19	TRBJ2-2	NA
TGCAGCGTCCCAGGGAGCTCCTACAATGAGCAGTTCTTC	CSVPGSSYNEQFF	NA	TRBV29-1	TRBJ2-1	NA
TGCGCCAGCAGCCAAGATTTGGGGGTAGGGGAGCAGTACTTC	CASSQDLGVGEQYF	NA	TRBV4-3	TRBJ2-7	NA
TGTGCCAGCAGCTTAGGGGACAGCCATGAAAAACTGTTTTTT	CASSLGDSHEKLFF	TRBD1	TRBV7-9	TRBJ1-4	NA
TGTGCCAGCACCGAGGGCGGCAGGGGAACTGGAAACACCATATATTTT	CASTEGGRGTGNTIYF	NA	TRBV5-4	TRBJ1-3	NA
TGCGCCAGCAGCCAAGGGGCGGGGGGTCCTGGCTACACCTTC	CASSQGAGGPGYTF	NA	TRBV4-1	TRBJ1-2	few
TGCAGTGCAATAGAGTGGGTTCCGGGGCGGGACACTGAAGCTTTCTTT	CSAIEWVPGRDTEAFF	NA	TRBV20-1	TRBJ1-1	few
TGCAGTGCCGGGGAGCCTAGGGGGGAGACCCAGTACTTC	CSAGEPRGETQYF	NA	TRBV20-1	TRBJ2-5	NA
TGTGCCATCAGTCACATAGCTAACTATGGCTACACCTTC	CAISHIANYGYTF	NA	TRBV10-3	TRBJ1-2	NA
TGTGCCAGCAGCCCCGAGCGGGGAGATGAGCAGTTCTTC	CASSPERGDEQFF	TRBD2	TRBV4-2	TRBJ2-1	few
TGTGCCAGCAGTGAAGTTCTAGCGGGGGCCCAAGAGACCCAGTACTTC	CASSEVLAGAQETQYF	TRBD2	TRBV2	TRBJ2-5	many
TGTGCCAGCAGCAGCAGAGGGGCCGCGTCCAATGAGCAGTTCTTC	CASSSRGAASNEQFF	NA	TRBV7-2	TRBJ2-1	few